The 25 T cell receptor beta chains given below trace back to one sample, sequenced in a study of cytomegalovirus exposure and HLA in healthy donors. Generated by immunoSEQ multiplex PCR, the TCRdb table keeps only in-frame clones and is missing some. Of fewer than 300,000 clones detected, around 87% appear once; the ten largest clones hold approximately 0.94%. Sequenced input: PBMCs. The origin of the receptors is a woman aged 18-35 years in good health and CMV-seronegative.

This clone was seen only once. V is TRBV27 and J is TRBJ2-7; TRBD1 aligns across 7 bases. The V segment lost 3 bases and the J segment 2 bases; nucleotides outside the gene matches: 13. CDR3 length: 17 amino acids. From germline, CDR1 is MNHEY and CDR2 SMNVEV (reference sequence). The CDR3 nucleotides read TGTGCCAGCAGTTTTATATTGGGGAAAGACAGGGCCTACGAGCAGTACTTC. It is translated as CASSFILGKDRAYEQYF.

The chain uses TRBV2 and TRBJ1-3, with unresolved D. Germline CDR1 and CDR2: SNHLY and FYNNEI. V lost 3 bases and J 8 bases, leaving 14 bases between the germline ends. The CDR3 is 14 amino acids. CDR3 sequence (DNA): TGTGCCAGCAGTGATTCGGGAACTAGAGACACCATATATTTT. This encodes CASSDSGTRDTIYF.

The chain carries TRBV27 and TRBJ2-7; D perhaps matches TRBD1 (5 bases). The CDR3 consists of 15 residues. CDR1 MNHEY and CDR2 SMNVEV come from the germline V gene (reference sequence). V dropped 3 bases and J dropped 4 bases, with 16 bases sitting between them. CDR3 DNA: TGTGCCAGCAGTTTGAGGTGGACACCGCCATACGAGCAGTACTTC. Translating it yields CASSLRWTPPYEQYF.

The chain recombines TRBV7-2 with TRBJ2-7, with unresolved D. The CDR3 is 13 amino acids. Trimming took 3 bases from V and 4 from J, leaving 10 bases between them. Germline values: CDR1 SGHTA, CDR2 FQGNSA. This CDR3 reads CASSLAPRYEQYF. The CDR3, as DNA: TGTGCCAGCAGCTTGGCCCCTAGATACGAGCAGTACTTC.

The CDR3 DNA is TGTGCCAGCAGTAAACCCGGGACTAGCGGCAATGAGCAGTTCTTC. It specifies CASSKPGTSGNEQFF. V gene TRBV27 combines with J gene TRBJ2-1; 11 bases match TRBD2. The V gene's germline CDR1 is MNHEY and CDR2 SMNVEV (reference sequence). V was clipped by 5 bases and J by 6 bases; unmatched bases: 6. The CDR3 consists of 15 residues.

This chain joins TRBV25-1 and TRBJ2-3; no clear D. CDR1 is MGHDK and CDR2 is SYGVNS in the germline V gene. This CDR3 contains 15 residues. Trimming took 4 bases from V and 2 from J, leaving 13 bases between them. The CDR3 region has the DNA TGTGCCAGCAGTGTCTCCCTAACTTACACAGATACGCAGTATTTT. Translating it yields CASSVSLTYTDTQYF.

V and J are TRBV25-1 and TRBJ2-1; no clear D gene. Germline loops: CDR1 MGHDK, CDR2 SYGVNS. The CDR3 sequence is 17 residues long. V lost 1 base to trimming and J lost 1 base, with 14 bases between them. CDR3 protein: CASSESPARRSYNEQFF. CDR3 bases: TGTGCCAGCAGTGAATCTCCTGCTAGACGGTCCTACAATGAGCAGTTCTTC.

This chain connects TRBV27 to TRBJ1-2, with 9 bases that match TRBD1. There are 16 residues in the CDR3. CDR1 and CDR2 (germline): MNHEY, SMNVEV (reference sequence). V lost 6 bases, J lost 4 bases, and 12 bases stayed unmatched. CDR3 bases: TGTGCCAGCAGCGGAACACAGGGGGCGTATATCTATGGCTACACCTTC. It translates to CASSGTQGAYIYGYTF.

The chain couples TRBV30 to TRBJ1-5; no clear D gene. The CDR3 sequence is 14 residues long. Trimming took off 0 bases at V and 3 bases at J, with 9 bases between the two ends. Germline V gene data show CDR1 as GTSNPN and CDR2 as SVGIG (reference sequence). The CDR3 DNA reads TGTGCCTGGAGTGTACTAGGTAACAATCAGCCCCAGCATTTT. Protein product: CAWSVLGNNQPQHF.

The CDR3 bases are TGTGCCAGCAGCCACGAGGACAGGGGGCATGCTTTCTTT. Protein sequence: CASSHEDRGHAFF. V is TRBV4-2 and J is TRBJ1-1; 11 bases map to TRBD1. J lost 11 bases, V lost 3 bases, and 5 bases had no gene match. Germline-derived CDR1 and CDR2 are LGHNA and YNFKEQ. This CDR3 is 13 amino acids long.

The CDR3: CASSRILAGVSYNEQFF. The CDR3 nucleotides are TGTGCCAGCAGTCGGATCCTAGCGGGAGTGTCCTACAATGAGCAGTTCTTC. The rearrangement uses TRBV28 and TRBJ2-1, with TRBD2 identical over 10 bases. The CDR3 length is 17 residues. V trimming: 5 bases; J trimming: 1 base; junction bases outside the gene matches: 8. Germline CDR1 is MDHEN and CDR2 is SYDVKM. Together with reference TRBV28 and TRBJ2-1, the CDR3 gives the full variable domain: DVKVTQSSRYLVKRTGEKVFLECVQDMDHENMFWYRQDPGLGLRLIYFSYDVKMKEKGDIPEGYSVSREKKERFSLILESASTNQTSMYLCASSRILAGVSYNEQFFGPGTRLTVL.

The genes are TRBV9 and TRBJ2-1; 9 positions agree with TRBD2. V dropped 3 bases and J dropped 8; count of bases not matched to a gene: 6. This CDR3 region has 14 residues. In germline, CDR1 is SGDLS, CDR2 YYNGEE. CDR3 in amino acids: CASSGLGGRDEQFF. Written as DNA, the CDR3 is TGTGCCAGCAGCGGCCTTGGCGGGAGGGATGAGCAGTTCTTC.

This clone was seen just once. The rearrangement uses TRBV9 and TRBJ2-7, with a tentative D call TRBD1 (6 bases). The germline CDR1 and CDR2 sequences are SGDLS and YYNGEE. V was cut by 4 bases and J by 7 bases, with 18 bases left in between. The CDR3 is made up of 14 amino acids. Here the CDR3 DNA reads TGTGCCAGCAGCCCCAACAACAGGGTAGAAGAGCAGTACTTC. Protein product: CASSPNNRVEEQYF.

The chain combines TRBV28 with TRBJ2-5, with TRBD2 matching over 12 bases. The germline CDR1 and CDR2 sequences are MDHEN and SYDVKM. This CDR3 is 18 amino acids long. Germline trimming cut 2 bases from V and 4 bases from J; bases unmatched to any gene: 11. CDR3 in amino acids: CASSLDLSGLAGAETQYF. The CDR3 coding sequence is TGTGCCAGCAGTTTAGATCTCTCGGGACTAGCGGGTGCAGAGACCCAGTACTTC.

This chain uses TRBV6-5 with TRBJ1-3; D call uncertain. The CDR3 has 13 residues. CDR1 and CDR2 from the germline V gene are MNHEY and SVGAGI. Trimming removed 6 bases at V and 4 bases at J, with 10 bases between. Written as DNA, the CDR3 is TGTGCCAGCAGGCTTGGGCACGGAAACACCATATATTTT. Its protein product is CASRLGHGNTIYF.

The CDR3 here is CASSEGLAGARETQYF. As DNA, the CDR3 is TGTGCCAGCAGCGAGGGACTAGCGGGAGCGAGGGAGACCCAGTACTTC. This chain links TRBV9 with TRBJ2-5; 14 bases agree with TRBD2. V was clipped by 3 bases and J by 5 bases; unmatched bases: 6. The CDR3 runs to 16 residues. Germline V CDR1 and CDR2: SGDLS, YYNGEE.

The chain couples TRBV10-3 to TRBJ2-7, with 12 bases that match TRBD2. With 0 bases clipped from V and 5 bases from J, the junction kept 5 bases outside the gene matches. Germline CDR1 reads ENHRY; CDR2 reads SYGVKD. The CDR3 sequence is 16 residues long. The CDR3 coding sequence is TGTGCCATCAGTGAGTCGATACTAGCGGGAGGTCACGAGCAGTACTTC. This translates into CAISESILAGGHEQYF.

The chain employs TRBV30 and TRBJ2-5, with a tentative D call TRBD2 (6 bases). The V end was cut by 2 bases, the J end by 5 bases, with 24 bases between. CDR3 length: 17 amino acids. Germline V gene lookup returns CDR1 GTSNPN and CDR2 SVGIG (reference sequence). The CDR3 protein is CAWSRNRAAGLRETQYF. As DNA, the CDR3 is TGTGCCTGGAGTAGGAACCGGGCAGCGGGTTTGAGGGAGACCCAGTACTTC.

J is TRBJ2-1 and V is TRBV30; 10 positions agree with TRBD2. Trimming at V came to 2 bases and at J to 9 bases, leaving 4 bases not matched to a gene. The CDR3 consists of 13 residues. Germline V gene data show CDR1 as GTSNPN and CDR2 as SVGIG (reference sequence). The CDR3 nucleotides read TGTGCCTGGAGTTTAGCGGGAGGCGGTGAGCAGTTCTTC. It yields the protein CAWSLAGGGEQFF.

V and J are TRBV6-6 and TRBJ2-2; D might be TRBD1 (5 bases). The CDR3 is 15 residues long. V lost 11 bases, J lost 1 base, and 17 bases lay in between. Germline CDR1 reads MNHNY; CDR2 reads SVGAGI (reference sequence). The CDR3, as DNA: TGTGCCGCCAGGTGGGCAGGGCGGAACACCGGGGAGCTGTTTTTT. It yields the protein CAARWAGRNTGELFF.

V usage is TRBV19 and J usage is TRBJ1-5, with D perhaps TRBD1 (6 bases). Germline V gene sequence: CDR1 LNHDA, CDR2 SQIVND (reference sequence). Deletions cut 2 bases from V and 4 bases from J, with 21 bases between. This CDR3 spans 18 amino acids. The DNA of the CDR3 is TGTGCCAGTAGTATAAGCCCCCCTCGACAGGACCGTAATCAGCCCCAGCATTTT. Translating gives CASSISPPRQDRNQPQHF.

J is TRBJ2-3 and V is TRBV19; a weak D match, TRBD2 (6 bases). V lost 3 bases to trimming and J lost 2 bases, with 18 bases between them. This CDR3 is 17 amino acids long. Germline V lookup: CDR1 LNHDA, CDR2 SQIVND (reference sequence). The chain's CDR3 is CASSIRVGAGSTDTQYF. In nucleotides, the CDR3 is TGTGCCAGTAGTATCCGGGTCGGGGCGGGGTCCACAGATACGCAGTATTTT.

The V call is TRBV6-1, the J call TRBJ2-1; D ambiguous. Germline CDR1 is MNHNS and CDR2 is SASEGT. With 3 bases removed from V and 4 bases from J, the gap between germline ends came to 4 bases. The CDR3 length is 12 residues. CDR3 bases: TGTGCCAGCAGTGAGCGGTACAATGAGCAGTTCTTC. Translated, it gives CASSERYNEQFF.

The chain uses TRBV6-5 and TRBJ2-7; 7 nucleotides line up with TRBD2. With V trimmed by 3 bases and J by 3 bases, 5 bases remained unmatched. The CDR3 is 14 residues long. Germline values: CDR1 MNHEY, CDR2 SVGAGI. In nucleotides, the CDR3 is TGTGCCAGCAGTTATCGACTAGCCCACTACGAGCAGTACTTC. Amino acid sequence: CASSYRLAHYEQYF.

This clone came up once. The rearrangement links TRBV5-6 to TRBJ1-3; D is unresolved. The CDR3 contains 12 residues. The germline V gene has CDR1 SGHDT and CDR2 YYEEEE. The V end was cut by 0 bases, the J end by 9 bases, with 7 bases between. This CDR3 is CASSLASGTIYF. The CDR3 region has the DNA TGTGCCAGCAGCTTGGCTAGCGGCACCATATATTTT.